This T cell receptor (beta chain) was retrieved from a study of blood T cell repertoires in COVID-19. About the research overall: Italy, Spain and the United States were the sources of the convalescent and acute COVID-19 samples. PBMCs, B-cell-depleted T cells, or T cells provided the cDNA or gDNA that made up the material.

In the source study's methods: Amplified reference gene primers provided the basis for estimating nucleated cell counts. Profiled with immunoSEQ multiplex PCR; TCRdb holds only in-frame clones, not every one. V, J and clone size were drawn from that table, and D and trimming were deduced from the DNA. This sample has some 70,000 clones, with 80% to 90% found just once. The germline V gene encodes CDR1 SNHLY and CDR2 FYNNEI. The CDR3 is 13 amino acids. V lost 11 bases and J lost 5; bases outside the gene matches: 11. This TCR was sampled from a woman of 80 years or more with active COVID-19. Source material: peripheral blood. The rearrangement joins TRBV2 to TRBJ1-2; TRBD1 aligns across 7 bases. DNA for the CDR3: TGTGCCGGACTGACAGGGCGAAGGTATGGCTACACCTTC. This sequence encodes CAGLTGRRYGYTF.